Below, 28 T cell receptor beta chains from the same sample are listed, as sequenced in a study of T cell repertoires in ileal Crohn's disease. Clones were read by immunoSEQ multiplex PCR, and TCRdb kept only the in-frame ones, dropping some. The data contain fewer than 13,000 clones, 75% to 85% of them singletons. Time point meaning: neoterminal ileum biopsy at postoperative endoscopy, about 6 months after surgery. Sequenced: ileal tissue. These receptor sequences come from an adult with Crohn's disease.

The chain links TRBV5-1 to TRBJ1-2; D may be TRBD1 (6 bases). Germline V gene sequence: CDR1 SGHRS, CDR2 YFSETQ. CDR3 length: 14 residues. The V end lost 0 bases, the J end lost 6 bases, and 12 bases lay between the germline ends. The DNA of the CDR3 is TGCGCCAGCAGCTTGGGGACAGAAGGCAATGGCTACACCTTC. Its translation: CASSLGTEGNGYTF.

In its sample, this clone is large (0.1 to 1%). This rearrangement joins TRBV5-6 to TRBJ2-5; 10 bases map to TRBD2. With V trimmed by 0 bases and J by 2 bases, 4 bases remained unmatched. Germline CDR1 and CDR2: SGHDT and YYEEEE. The CDR3 runs to 16 residues. As DNA, the CDR3 is TGTGCCAGCAGCTTGGAGGGACTAGCGTCACAAGAGACCCAGTACTTC. Residues: CASSLEGLASQETQYF.

The genes are TRBV27 and TRBJ1-6, with 11 bases that match TRBD1. The germline CDR1 and CDR2 sequences are MNHEY and SMNVEV (reference sequence). The V gene end was trimmed by 8 bases and the J gene end by 10 bases; junction bases not matched to a gene: 7. The CDR3 runs 14 residues. DNA for the CDR3: TGTGCCAGCTCGCCTCGGACAGGGGGCTCACCCCTCCACTTT. It codes for CASSPRTGGSPLHF.

This clone was picked up one time. The chain uses TRBV5-4 and TRBJ2-5; weak D call: TRBD1 (5 bases). V lost 2 bases, J lost 1 base, and 9 bases lay in between. In germline, CDR1 is SGHNT, CDR2 YYREEE (reference sequence). This CDR3 is built from 14 residues. The chain's CDR3 is CASSLGVFQETQYF. CDR3 nucleotide sequence: TGTGCCAGCAGCTTAGGGGTATTCCAAGAGACCCAGTACTTC.

J is TRBJ1-3 and V is TRBV30, with D uncertain. The CDR3 sequence is 14 residues long. Trimming removed 7 bases at V and 0 bases at J, with 13 bases between. In germline, CDR1 is GTSNPN, CDR2 SVGIG (reference sequence). CDR3 nucleotide sequence: TGTGCCTTTGGTAACTTCGGCTCTGGAAACACCATATATTTT. Encoded protein: CAFGNFGSGNTIYF.

This chain joins TRBV27 and TRBJ2-7; TRBD2 matches 8 bases. CDR3 size: 16 residues. Germline V gives CDR1 MNHEY, CDR2 SMNVEV (reference sequence). V lost 6 bases, J lost 2 bases, and 12 bases stayed unmatched. CDR3 nucleotide sequence: TGTGCCAGCAGCCCCCTCGATAGCGGGGTTACCTACGAGCAGTACTTC. Its protein product is CASSPLDSGVTYEQYF.

This sequence joins TRBV6-5 and TRBJ2-3; possible D gene TRBD1, 6 bases. CDR3 length: 14 residues. Germline loops: CDR1 MNHEY, CDR2 SVGAGI. The ends were cut back, 5 bases at V and 4 bases at J, with 13 bases in the middle. CDR3 region: CASSEGQGSDTQYF. CDR3 DNA: TGTGCCAGCAGTGAAGGCCAGGGGTCAGATACGCAGTATTTT.

The V gene is TRBV11-2, the J gene TRBJ2-7; 8 bases are a match to TRBD1. J gave up 0 bases and V 1 base, and 2 bases lay outside the gene matches. Germline loops: CDR1 SGHAT, CDR2 FQNNGV. The CDR3 runs to 15 residues. As DNA, the CDR3 is TGTGCCAGCAGCTTAGGGACAGGGTACTCCTACGAGCAGTACTTC. This translates into CASSLGTGYSYEQYF.

The chain carries TRBV7-9 and TRBJ1-2; 11 bases map to TRBD1. With 2 bases clipped from V and 9 bases from J, the junction kept 14 bases outside the gene matches. CDR1 is SEHNR, CDR2 FQNEAQ, per germline (reference sequence). There are 17 residues in the CDR3. DNA for the CDR3: TGTGCCAGCAGCTTAAAGGGACAATCATGGACAGGGGGCCGCTACACCTTC. Its protein is CASSLKGQSWTGGRYTF.

The chain combines TRBV6-5 with TRBJ1-5; D possibly corresponds to TRBD1 (6 bases). Trimming shortened V by 2 bases and J by 5 bases, and 7 bases separated the two germline ends. Germline CDR1 MNHEY, CDR2 SVGAGI. This CDR3 is built from 13 residues. The CDR3, as DNA: TGTGCCAGCAGTTACCGACAGGATCAGCCCCAGCATTTT. Translated, it gives CASSYRQDQPQHF.

The chain employs TRBV27 and TRBJ2-7; 8 positions match TRBD2. The trim removed 2 bases at V and 1 base at J, leaving 7 bases unmatched. There are 16 residues in the CDR3. Germline loops: CDR1 MNHEY, CDR2 SMNVEV (reference sequence). CDR3 nucleotide sequence: TGTGCCAGCAGTTTAAGTAGGGGCGGGGGGTCCTACGAGCAGTACTTC. Its translation is CASSLSRGGGSYEQYF.

On this clone itself: Compared with germline, one end of the junction differs, possibly owing to a read error. This sequence joins TRBV5-4 and TRBJ1-2; 10 positions match TRBD1. Germline values: CDR1 SGHNT, CDR2 YYREEE (reference sequence). The CDR3 loop spans 16 amino acids. The CDR3 sequence: CVSSRLGDRGNYGYTF. CDR3 DNA sequence: TGTGTCAGCAGCCGCCTCGGGGACAGGGGAAACTATGGTTACACCTTC.

The chain combines TRBV30 with TRBJ1-5; 7 nucleotides match TRBD1. CDR3 length: 13 amino acids. The germline gives CDR1 GTSNPN, CDR2 SVGIG (reference sequence). The J segment lost 4 bases and the V segment lost 2 bases, leaving 2 bases of the junction unmatched. This CDR3 is CAWSRDSNQPQHF. The CDR3 DNA reads as TGTGCCTGGAGTCGGGACAGTAATCAGCCCCAGCATTTT.

The chain couples TRBV29-1 to TRBJ1-1, with a weak D call TRBD1 (5 bases). The CDR3 spans 13 residues. With 7 bases removed from V and 8 bases from J, the gap between germline ends came to 20 bases. The germline V gene has CDR1 SQVTM and CDR2 ANQGSEA. This CDR3 is CSGLQAIRGEAFF. Written as DNA, the CDR3 is TGCAGCGGTCTACAGGCCATCCGGGGGGAAGCTTTCTTT.

This clone was recorded once. The V gene is TRBV15, the J gene TRBJ2-2, with D possibly being TRBD2 (5 bases). This CDR3 has 14 amino acids. The V gene lost 1 base and the J gene lost 5 bases, with 8 bases spanning the gap. The germline V gene encodes CDR1 LNHNV and CDR2 YYDKDF (reference sequence). The CDR3, as DNA: TGTGCCACCAGCAGAGCCGGGGTGACCGGGGAGCTGTTTTTT. Translation: CATSRAGVTGELFF.

This clone has a handful of counts. V and J are TRBV19 and TRBJ2-2, with 7 bases lining up with TRBD2. The CDR3 totals 13 residues. Per the germline V gene, CDR1 is LNHDA and CDR2 is SQIVND (reference sequence). Trimming at V came to 10 bases and at J to 4 bases, leaving 6 bases not matched to a gene. CDR3 DNA: TGTGCCACAGCAGCGGGGCGCACCGGGGAGCTGTTTTTT. Its translation is CATAAGRTGELFF.

The rearrangement uses TRBV7-3 and TRBJ2-1; 10 nucleotides agree with TRBD2. V shed 8 bases, J shed 3 bases, and the junction held 7 bases outside the gene matches. The CDR3 consists of 15 residues. The germline CDR1 and CDR2 sequences are SGHTA and FQGTGA. CDR3 amino acids: CASSERGGFYNEQFF. CDR3 DNA sequence: TGTGCCAGCTCTGAGCGGGGGGGATTCTACAATGAGCAGTTCTTC.

In DNA, the CDR3 is TGTGCCAGCAGCTCTCAGCGGGGGACCTACAATGAGCAGTTCTTC. Amino acids: CASSSQRGTYNEQFF. J is TRBJ2-1 and V is TRBV7-2, with 8 positions matching TRBD2. With V trimmed by 4 bases and J by 2 bases, 4 bases remained unmatched. This CDR3 is built from 15 residues. Germline V gene sequence: CDR1 SGHTA, CDR2 FQGNSA.

This clone turned up a few times. The DNA for the CDR3 is TGTGCCAGCAGCATAGTACCGGGCGGGTATGGCTACACCTTC. Its protein product is CASSIVPGGYGYTF. The chain employs TRBV7-9 and TRBJ1-2; no firm D call. The CDR3 has 14 residues. V was shortened by 5 bases and J by 5 bases, with 15 bases between the two germline ends. CDR1 and CDR2 (germline): SEHNR, FQNEAQ (reference sequence).

The chain links TRBV7-9 to TRBJ2-1; tentatively, D is TRBD2 (6 bases). This CDR3 is built from 18 residues. V gave up 4 bases and J gave up 6 bases, with 25 bases separating them. CDR1 and CDR2 from the germline V gene are SEHNR and FQNEAQ (reference sequence). CDR3 sequence (DNA): TGTGCCAGCAGCTCCGATGGGGGGACCTCTTTTGTCGTCAATGAGCAGTTCTTC. It yields the protein CASSSDGGTSFVVNEQFF.

This clone was counted a few times. The gene calls are TRBV10-3 and TRBJ1-2; TRBD1 might be the D (6 bases). Per the germline V gene, CDR1 is ENHRY and CDR2 is SYGVKD. The V end lost 0 bases, the J end lost 4 bases, and 18 bases lay between the germline ends. The CDR3 runs 17 residues. Here the CDR3 reads CAISESGTTTGAYGYTF. Here the CDR3 DNA reads TGTGCCATCAGTGAGTCCGGGACCACGACAGGCGCCTATGGCTACACCTTC.

Only a few counts were recorded for this clone. This chain connects TRBV9 to TRBJ2-3, with 11 bases lining up with TRBD2. The junction had 8 bases not matched to a gene; V was cut back by 4 bases and J by 4 bases. The CDR3 is made up of 16 amino acids. The germline V gene encodes CDR1 SGDLS and CDR2 YYNGEE. The CDR3 sequence: CASSPLAGGPADTQYF. DNA of the CDR3: TGTGCCAGCAGCCCCTTAGCGGGGGGGCCAGCAGATACGCAGTATTTT.

The V call is TRBV19, the J call TRBJ1-2; possibly TRBD1 for D (5 bases). Germline loops: CDR1 LNHDA, CDR2 SQIVND (reference sequence). V dropped 9 bases and J dropped 6 bases, with 11 bases sitting between them. This CDR3 spans 11 amino acids. The CDR3 is CASGRGNGYTF. Written as DNA, the CDR3 is TGTGCCAGCGGTCGGGGGAATGGCTACACCTTC. Variable domain in full (rest from reference TRBV19 and TRBJ1-2): DGGITQSPKYLFRKEGQNVTLSCEQNLNHDAMYWYRQDPGQGLRLIYYSQIVNDFQKGDIAEGYSVSREKKESFPLTVTSAQKNPTAFYLCASGRGNGYTFGSGTRLTVV.

This clone was detected once. DNA of the CDR3: TGTGCCAGCAGGAGAGACAGGGATGGCTACACCTTC. This translates into CASRRDRDGYTF. The J gene is TRBJ1-2, the V gene TRBV2; 7 bases line up with TRBD1. V was clipped by 6 bases and J by 6 bases; unmatched bases: 4. From germline, CDR1 is SNHLY and CDR2 FYNNEI. The CDR3 is made up of 12 amino acids.

The CDR3 region has the DNA TGTGCCAGCATCAAGGACGGGGGATCATCCTACAATGAGCAGTTCTTC. It specifies CASIKDGGSSYNEQFF. The chain recombines TRBV7-2 with TRBJ2-1, with D possibly TRBD2 on 6 matching bases. The length of the CDR3 is 16 residues. Between the trimmed V and J ends, which lost 7 bases and 1 base, there was a span of 17 bases. The germline V gene has CDR1 SGHTA and CDR2 FQGNSA. The full variable domain, completed using reference TRBV7-2 and TRBJ2-1, is GAGVSQSPSNKVTEKGKDVELRCDPISGHTALYWYRQSLGQGLEFLIYFQGNSAPDKSGLPSDRFSAERTGGSVSTLTIQRTQQEDSAVYLCASIKDGGSSYNEQFFGPGTRLTVL.

The chain joins TRBV6-5 to TRBJ1-3; tentative D call: TRBD1 (5 bases). Germline CDR1 is MNHEY and CDR2 is SVGAGI. V lost 5 bases, J lost 0 bases, and 11 bases lay in between. The CDR3 totals 15 residues. The CDR3 protein is CASSPGQNSGNTIYF. DNA of the CDR3: TGTGCCAGCAGTCCCGGACAAAACTCTGGAAACACCATATATTTT.

V and J are TRBV6-1 and TRBJ1-4; D call uncertain. Trimming took 11 bases from V and 5 from J, leaving 12 bases between them. There are 12 residues in the CDR3. Germline CDR1 and CDR2: MNHNS and SASEGT. The DNA for the CDR3 is TGTGCCTCTCTCTCGGGGAATGAAAAACTGTTTTTT. Amino acid sequence: CASLSGNEKLFF.

This clone was detected a few times. This sequence joins TRBV6-4 and TRBJ2-1; 9 bases match TRBD1. The trim removed 5 bases at V and 4 bases at J, leaving 9 bases unmatched. The CDR3 is 16 amino acids. The germline V gene has CDR1 MRHNA and CDR2 SNTAGT. As DNA, the CDR3 is TGTGCCAGCAGTCAGGAACAGGGGGCGAATTACAATGAGCAGTTCTTC. The encoded protein is CASSQEQGANYNEQFF.